This T cell receptor (beta chain) appears in the sequencing data of a study of blood T cell dynamics during melanoma immunotherapy. Across the study: First-line therapy was either pembrolizumab or nivolumab with ipilimumab for metastatic melanoma.

Study conclusions and caveats: At W3, later disease-control patients showed bifurcated PBMC repertoire changes, unlike progressors.

The time point here: pre-treatment baseline. Sampling occurred pretreatment (T0) and at week 3 (W3), after cycle one of checkpoint blockade. Sequencing used immunoSEQ multiplex PCR; TCRdb keeps in-frame clones, though not all of them. The table includes about 14,000 clones, more than 75% detected once. This clone was recorded once. Its antigen is unknown. The V end lost 0 bases, the J end lost 2 bases, and 3 bases lay between the germline ends. The CDR3 is made up of 13 amino acids. Per germline, CDR1 SNHLY and CDR2 FYNNEI. This receptor was obtained from a human donor with melanoma. This chain uses TRBV2 with TRBJ2-3; D is ambiguous. Material: blood, obtained from a patient treated with checkpoint blockade. The chain's CDR3 is CASSEAPTDTQYF. For the CDR3, the DNA is TGTGCCAGCAGTGAAGCCCCCACAGATACGCAGTATTTT.